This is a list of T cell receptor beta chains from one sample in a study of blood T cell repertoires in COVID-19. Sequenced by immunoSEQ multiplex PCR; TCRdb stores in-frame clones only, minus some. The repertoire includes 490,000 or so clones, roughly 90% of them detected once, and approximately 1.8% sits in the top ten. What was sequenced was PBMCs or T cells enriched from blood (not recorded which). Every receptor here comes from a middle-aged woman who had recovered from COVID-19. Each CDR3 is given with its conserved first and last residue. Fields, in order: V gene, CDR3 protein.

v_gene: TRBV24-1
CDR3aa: CATDRGVGPYEQYF

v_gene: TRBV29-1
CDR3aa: CSVEEASETQYF

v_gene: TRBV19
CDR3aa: CASLRRGGTEAFF

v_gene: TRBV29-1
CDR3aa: CSVVGALAKNIQYF

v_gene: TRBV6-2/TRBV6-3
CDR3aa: CASSYSTRSYEQYF

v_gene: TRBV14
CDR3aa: CASSQGGTSGRTWLGSSYNEQFF

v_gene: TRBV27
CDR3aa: CASSFQTGYEQYF

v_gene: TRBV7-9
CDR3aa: CASSPWNGVEAFF

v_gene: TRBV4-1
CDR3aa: CASSQVNRGGYGYTF

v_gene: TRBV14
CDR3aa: CATPTATPYGYTF

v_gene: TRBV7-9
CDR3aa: CASSLVELRGEQFF

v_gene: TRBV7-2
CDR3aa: CASSFRGRKFYGYTF

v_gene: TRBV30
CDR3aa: CAWSWERTDTQYF

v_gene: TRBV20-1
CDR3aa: CMVRGVYEQYF

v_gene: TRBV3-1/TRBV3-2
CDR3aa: CASSQYRLYEQYF

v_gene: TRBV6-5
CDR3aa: CASSRAGGPEAFF

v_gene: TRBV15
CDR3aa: CATSRGDGGTIYF

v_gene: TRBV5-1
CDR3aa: CASSPTPGDRYSGNTIYF

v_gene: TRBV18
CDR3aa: CASSPPGQTSYNSPLHF

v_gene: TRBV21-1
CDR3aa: CASSKAPQLFF

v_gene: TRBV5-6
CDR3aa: CASSSMTGGNSPLHF

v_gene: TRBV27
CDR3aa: CASSLKTGAITEAFF

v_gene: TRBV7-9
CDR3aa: CASSLGGSGTIQYF